This T cell receptor beta chain was documented in a study of shared clonotypes between healthy human individuals. Cells designated naive CD8 were CD45RO-negative and were positively selected for CCR7, with terminally differentiated effector memory CD45RA+ cells excluded. Healthy HIV-negative adults with no recent acute infections or vaccinations were recruited as donors. Trimming cost V 4 bases and J 4 bases, with 17 bases left between them. Germline assignment: CDR1 SGHKS and CDR2 YYEKEE (reference sequence). The CDR3 is 15 amino acids. Sorted subsets were amplified in replicate PCRs using approximately 0.2 ug DNA, around 30,000 T cell genomes. The repertoire was sequenced with immunoSEQ multiplex PCR; TCRdb's copy has only in-frame clones and lacks some. The profile shows fewer than 1 million clones, 90% to 98% of them singletons.

V is TRBV5-5 and J is TRBJ1-1, with a possible D match to TRBD1 (5 bases). This receptor was identified in a man aged 25-45 years in good health. Source material: naive CD8+ T cells sorted from blood. CDR3 DNA sequence: TGTGCCAGCAGCCCATTTTGGGGCGCGGCCACTGAAGCTTTCTTT. The encoded protein is CASSPFWGAATEAFF.